The TCR beta chain described here comes from a study of Graves' ophthalmopathy and Graves' hyperthyroidism. This CDR3 region has 10 residues. V was trimmed by 7 bases and J by 8 bases, leaving 5 bases between them. Germline V gene data show CDR1 as SGHTA and CDR2 as FQGTGA. Scientists amplified the TCR beta CDR3 regions from RNA transcripts. First-round RT-PCR employed HTBI primers, with a second-round multiplex PCR after it. TCRdb itself ran the multiplex PCR reads through MiXCR, one entry per CDR3 protein. The data hold around 1,200,000 distinct CDR3 sequences, with less than 45% observed a single time.

The TCR originated in an adult man with Graves' hyperthyroidism. Sequencing was carried out using peripheral blood or thyroid tissue (not recorded which). V is TRBV7-3 and J is TRBJ2-2; D remains ambiguous. The CDR3 spells CASNRGELFF. In nucleotides, the CDR3 is TGTGCCAGCAACAGAGGGGAGCTGTTTTTT.